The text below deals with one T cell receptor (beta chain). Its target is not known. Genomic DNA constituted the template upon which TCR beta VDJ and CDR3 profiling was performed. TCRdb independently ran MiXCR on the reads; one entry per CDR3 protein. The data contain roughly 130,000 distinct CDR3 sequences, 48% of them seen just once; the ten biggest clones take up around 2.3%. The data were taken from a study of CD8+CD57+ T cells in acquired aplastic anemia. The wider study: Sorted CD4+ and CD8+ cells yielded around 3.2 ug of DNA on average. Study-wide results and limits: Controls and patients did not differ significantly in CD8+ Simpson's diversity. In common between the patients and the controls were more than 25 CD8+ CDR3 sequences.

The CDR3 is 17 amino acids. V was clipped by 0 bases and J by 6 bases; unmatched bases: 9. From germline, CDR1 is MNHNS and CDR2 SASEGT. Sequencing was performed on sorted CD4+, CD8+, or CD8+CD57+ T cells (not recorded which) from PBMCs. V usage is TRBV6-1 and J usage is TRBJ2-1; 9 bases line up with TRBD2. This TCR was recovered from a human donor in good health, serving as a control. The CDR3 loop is CASSEALLGGGANEQFF. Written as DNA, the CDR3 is TGTGCCAGCAGTGAAGCGCTTCTTGGCGGGGGGGCCAATGAGCAGTTCTTC.